These 27 T cell receptor beta chains were sequenced from one sample in a study of blood T cells in healthy people across ages. The use of a sample-barcoded 5' primer and a J-beta primer mix characterized a second PCR of roughly 7 to 11 cycles. TCRdb re-analysed the 5' RACE reads in MiXCR, keeping a single row per CDR3 protein. Counted here are more than 700,000 distinct CDR3 sequences, 53% occurring once; the ten biggest clones make up approximately 40%. The specimen sequenced was blood. These receptors originate from a man at least 80 years old in good health.

This chain links TRBV3-1 with TRBJ2-7, with TRBD1 matching 7 bases. The CDR3 length is 15 residues. The trim removed 3 bases at V and 1 base at J, leaving 6 bases unmatched. Germline V lookup: CDR1 LGHDT, CDR2 YNNKEL (reference sequence). The CDR3, as DNA: TGTGCCAGCAGCCATTTTCCGGGACAGTCCTACGAGCAGTACTTC. This translates into CASSHFPGQSYEQYF.

This chain uses TRBV29-1 with TRBJ2-1, with TRBD2 matching 11 bases. Per the germline V gene, CDR1 is SQVTM and CDR2 is ANQGSEA. Trimming at V came to 1 base and at J to 15 bases, leaving 8 bases not matched to a gene. This CDR3 is built from 13 residues. CDR3 nucleotides: TGCAGCGTTGAAGGAGGTAGCGGGAGGGCCTGGTTCTTC. Its translation: CSVEGGSGRAWFF.

This rearrangement joins TRBV15 to TRBJ2-7; D unclear. This CDR3 is 13 amino acids long. V was clipped by 3 bases and J by 4 bases, with 10 bases between them. In germline, CDR1 is LNHNV, CDR2 YYDKDF (reference sequence). CDR3 sequence (DNA): TGTGCCACCAGCAGGAATTATAGGTACGAGCAGTACTTC. The encoded protein is CATSRNYRYEQYF.

The chain uses TRBV4-2 and TRBJ2-5; 10 nucleotides align to TRBD1. Trimming took 0 bases from V and 5 from J; bases not matched to a gene: 9. Germline CDR1 and CDR2: LGHNA and YNFKEQ. The CDR3 is made up of 17 amino acids. For the CDR3, the DNA is TGTGCCAGCAGCCAAGAATTCGGACAGGGGGGAGGCGAGACCCAGTACTTC. Translation gives CASSQEFGQGGGETQYF.

This clonotype was counted a few times. The chain recombines TRBV20-1 with TRBJ2-1; 15 nucleotides align to TRBD2. The CDR3 consists of 17 residues. CDR1 and CDR2 from the germline V gene are DFQATT and SNEGSKA (reference sequence). Trimming cost V 6 bases and J 0 bases; bases outside gene matches: 6. CDR3 in amino acids: CSAPGLAGGSSYNEQFF. CDR3 DNA: TGCAGTGCCCCGGGACTAGCGGGAGGCAGCTCCTACAATGAGCAGTTCTTC.

J is TRBJ2-7 and V is TRBV5-1; D remains ambiguous. CDR3 size: 13 residues. Germline V gene lookup returns CDR1 SGHRS and CDR2 YFSETQ. V shed 4 bases and J shed 2 bases, with 10 bases lying between them. CDR3 loop: CASSPRLAYEQYF. The CDR3 nucleotides read TGCGCCAGCAGCCCCCGCTTGGCCTACGAGCAGTACTTC.

This clonotype was counted a few times. Written as DNA, the CDR3 is TGTGCCACCAGTGACGCCGGGACGGCCTATGGCTACACCTTC. This encodes CATSDAGTAYGYTF. V usage is TRBV24-1 and J usage is TRBJ1-2, with D perhaps TRBD1 (5 bases). CDR3 length: 14 residues. Germline CDR1 reads KGHDR; CDR2 reads SFDVKD. The V gene lost 4 bases and the J gene lost 4 bases, with 12 bases spanning the gap.

The rearrangement links TRBV12-3 or TRBV12-4 to TRBJ1-5, with unresolved D. The CDR3 sequence is 15 residues long. V shed 5 bases and J shed 2 bases, with 13 bases lying between them. CDR3 sequence reads: CASSIRAARNQPQHF. The CDR3 nucleotides read TGTGCCAGCAGTATTAGGGCGGCCCGCAATCAGCCCCAGCATTTT.

This clonotype was seen a single time. This chain joins TRBV27 and TRBJ1-2; 10 bases agree with TRBD1. Looked up from germline, CDR1 is MNHEY and CDR2 is SMNVEV (reference sequence). This CDR3 spans 15 amino acids. V shed 3 bases and J 8 bases; nucleotides not matched to a gene: 9. In DNA form, the CDR3 reads TGTGCCAGCAGTTTTCGAGACAGGGGGCGAATAGGCTACACCTTC. Its translation is CASSFRDRGRIGYTF.

This clonotype has a handful of counts. The V gene is TRBV29-1, the J gene TRBJ1-2, with D unresolved. V was cut by 6 bases and J by 5 bases, with 13 bases left in between. Germline V gene lookup returns CDR1 SQVTM and CDR2 ANQGSEA. The CDR3 runs to 12 residues. The CDR3 protein is CSVERVVYGYTF. The CDR3 DNA follows: TGCAGCGTCGAAAGGGTGGTGTATGGCTACACCTTC.

The V and J genes are TRBV6-4 and TRBJ2-4, with 10 bases matching TRBD1. This CDR3 has 16 amino acids. The V gene's germline CDR1 is MRHNA and CDR2 SNTAGT. J lost 5 bases, V lost 11 bases, and 15 bases had no gene match. CDR3 nucleotide sequence: TGTGCCTCGCCGGGACAGGGGTCCTTTCGGGAAAACATTCAGTACTTC. Translation: CASPGQGSFRENIQYF.

This clonotype was counted once. The chain couples TRBV27 to TRBJ1-4; 12 bases map to TRBD1. J was trimmed by 10 bases and V by 5 bases; bases with no gene match: 11. The CDR3 is made up of 16 amino acids. Germline V CDR1 and CDR2: MNHEY, SMNVEV (reference sequence). CDR3: CASSGTGGAVGVKLFF. The CDR3 coding sequence is TGTGCCAGCAGTGGGACAGGGGGCGCGGTAGGTGTAAAACTGTTTTTT.

Here the CDR3 DNA reads TGTGCCACCAGTGACCGTCACAGGGGCAGCACAGATACGCAGTATTTT. Protein product: CATSDRHRGSTDTQYF. The chain couples TRBV24-1 to TRBJ2-3; 7 nucleotides agree with TRBD1. This CDR3 region has 16 residues. With 4 bases clipped from V and 0 bases from J, the junction kept 6 bases outside the gene matches. Germline CDR1 reads KGHDR; CDR2 reads SFDVKD.

In its sample, this clonotype was seen a few times. The V and J genes are TRBV19 and TRBJ2-5; 9 positions agree with TRBD1. Germline CDR1 LNHDA, CDR2 SQIVND (reference sequence). The ends lost 3 bases at V and 1 base at J; junction bases unmatched: 6. The CDR3 runs 16 residues. The CDR3 is CASSIKGTGIQETQYF. CDR3 nucleotides: TGTGCCAGTAGTATTAAAGGGACAGGGATCCAAGAGACCCAGTACTTC.

Only a few counts were recorded for this clonotype. The gene calls are TRBV7-3 and TRBJ2-1, with 10 bases fitting TRBD2. The CDR3 contains 15 residues. Trimming cost V 5 bases and J 7 bases; bases outside gene matches: 8. CDR1 is SGHTA and CDR2 is FQGTGA in the germline V gene. CDR3 sequence reads: CASSILAGPRNEQFF. The CDR3 DNA reads TGTGCCAGCAGCATACTAGCGGGACCTAGGAATGAGCAGTTCTTC.

This clonotype has more than one count but fewer than ten. This may come from a read error, since a much larger clone is one base off. This sequence joins TRBV6-6 and TRBJ1-6; D remains unclear. Germline V gene data show CDR1 as MNHNY and CDR2 as SVGAGI (reference sequence). The CDR3 length is 13 residues. CDR3 amino acids: CASSFLRGWPPHF. DNA of the CDR3: TGTGCCAGCAGTTTCCTCCGAGGGTGGCCCCCCCACTTT.

The V call is TRBV6-6, the J call TRBJ2-5; 8 bases align to TRBD1. The tail of the sequence fits TRBJ2-7 better, so the J call may be wrong. The CDR3 loop spans 15 amino acids. Germline V lookup: CDR1 MNHNY, CDR2 SVGAGI (reference sequence). This CDR3 is CASSNPGGSRYEQYF. CDR3 bases: TGTGCCAGCAGTAACCCAGGGGGCTCCCGCTACGAGCAGTACTTC.

This chain uses TRBV28 with TRBJ1-2; D unresolved. V was cut by 6 bases and J by 7 bases, with 12 bases left in between. This CDR3 comprises 12 residues. Per germline, CDR1 MDHEN and CDR2 SYDVKM. The CDR3 coding sequence is TGTGCCAGCAGCGCGACAAACGGTGGCTACACCTTC. Translation gives CASSATNGGYTF.

Worth noting for this clonotype: This clone may be a read error of a much larger clone one base away. The chain carries TRBV4-1 and TRBJ2-3, with 8 bases lining up with TRBD2. CDR1 MGHRA and CDR2 YSYEKL come from the germline V gene. V shed 3 bases, J shed 14 bases, and the junction held 22 bases outside the gene matches. This CDR3 is built from 17 residues. In DNA form, the CDR3 reads TGCGCCAGCAGCCATGCTCTCCTTAGCGGGAAGCACAGAGACGCGTATTTT. Protein product: CASSHALLSGKHRDAYF.

In its sample, this clonotype was seen a few times. The genes are TRBV10-3 and TRBJ2-1; the match to TRBD2 covers 9 bases. The CDR3 is 18 residues long. Germline V CDR1 and CDR2: ENHRY, SYGVKD. The trim removed 6 bases at V and 2 bases at J, leaving 14 bases unmatched. In DNA, the CDR3 is TGTGCCATCAGCCCATGGCGGGAGGGCCTTGTGACCTACAATGAGCAGTTCTTC. It specifies CAISPWREGLVTYNEQFF.

This chain links TRBV7-3 with TRBJ2-4; tentatively, D is TRBD2 (7 bases). The DNA end is more similar to TRBJ2-7, so the J call may be wrong. Germline V gene sequence: CDR1 SGHTA, CDR2 FQGTGA. CDR3 length: 14 amino acids. The CDR3 DNA is TGTGCCAGCAGCGGGAGGGGGAAATCCTACGAGCAGTACTTC. Translating gives CASSGRGKSYEQYF.

This clonotype was observed a few times. The V call is TRBV7-2, the J call TRBJ2-7; D may be TRBD1 or TRBD2 (5 bases each). Trimming removed 4 bases at V and 3 bases at J, with 16 bases between. Germline lookup yields CDR1 SGHTA and CDR2 FQGNSA. The CDR3 contains 15 residues. CDR3 nucleotides: TGTGCCAGCAGCTCGGGGTGGGGGTCCAACTACGAGCAGTACTTC. Protein product: CASSSGWGSNYEQYF.

The chain combines TRBV2 with TRBJ2-7; D possibly uses TRBD1 or TRBD2 (5 bases each). Germline V gene data show CDR1 as SNHLY and CDR2 as FYNNEI. The V gene lost 7 bases and the J gene lost 2 bases, with 15 bases spanning the gap. The CDR3 extends over 14 amino acids. CDR3 region: CASIEGSQPYEQYF. Here the CDR3 DNA reads TGTGCCAGCATTGAGGGGAGTCAACCCTACGAGCAGTACTTC.

This clonotype was counted only a few times. The CDR3 region has the DNA TGTGCCACCAGTGATTCCCGGACAGGGAGGAACCAGTACTTC. It yields the protein CATSDSRTGRNQYF. This chain joins TRBV24-1 and TRBJ2-7, with 8 positions matching TRBD1. Germline lookup yields CDR1 KGHDR and CDR2 SFDVKD. CDR3 length: 14 amino acids. V shed 2 bases, J shed 10 bases, and the junction held 9 bases outside the gene matches.

The J gene is TRBJ2-7, the V gene TRBV6-5; TRBD2 agrees at 7 bases. V lost 6 bases, J lost 3 bases, and 11 bases stayed unmatched. Germline V gene lookup returns CDR1 MNHEY and CDR2 SVGAGI. There are 15 residues in the CDR3. The CDR3 loop reads CASRAGTTLFYEQYF. CDR3 DNA sequence: TGTGCCAGCAGGGCCGGGACTACCTTGTTCTACGAGCAGTACTTC.

The V gene is TRBV9, the J gene TRBJ2-7, with 12 bases identical to TRBD2. With 4 bases clipped from V and 5 bases from J, the junction kept 4 bases outside the gene matches. The CDR3 consists of 14 residues. In germline, CDR1 is SGDLS, CDR2 YYNGEE. The CDR3 bases are TGTGCCAGCAGCCTGAGACTAGCGGGGGACGAGCAGTACTTC. Translation: CASSLRLAGDEQYF.

This clonotype was seen a single time. This rearrangement joins TRBV7-9 to TRBJ1-4; 9 nucleotides line up with TRBD1. V shed 4 bases and J 5 bases; nucleotides not matched to a gene: 5. There are 15 residues in the CDR3. CDR1 is SEHNR, CDR2 FQNEAQ, per germline (reference sequence). Written as DNA, the CDR3 is TGTGCCAGCAGCTACCCGACAGGGGGGAATGAAAAACTGTTTTTT. Protein product: CASSYPTGGNEKLFF.